The present T cell receptor beta chain was sequenced within a study of shared clonotypes between healthy human individuals. Using immunoSEQ multiplex PCR, the repertoire was profiled, and TCRdb retains in-frame clones only, with some absent. The sample contains almost 750,000 clones, 72% of which appear only once. The TCR sequence derives from a woman aged 25 to 39 in good health. Sequenced sample: memory CD4+ T cells sorted from blood. Noted subset: CD45RA-negative fraction.

CDR3 loop: CASSLQGVSDTQYF. The CDR3, as DNA: TGTGCCAGCAGCCTACAGGGCGTTTCAGATACGCAGTATTTT. The chain carries TRBV7-3 and TRBJ2-3; D may be TRBD1 (6 bases). The CDR3 length is 14 residues. The V and J ends lost 5 bases and 4 bases respectively, with 13 bases between them. Germline-derived CDR1 and CDR2 are SGHTA and FQGTGA.